The T cell receptor (beta chain) described here comes from a study of radiotherapy plus CTLA-4 blockade in lung cancer. On the study more broadly: Objective responses were seen in 18% of patients, disease control in less than 40%.

General study points: Dynamics of early blood T cell clones, together with interferon-beta, were reportedly the best predictors of response. TCR clones of tumor origin grew in blood after radiotherapy plus ipilimumab.

Germline V lookup: CDR1 LNHDA, CDR2 SQIVND (reference sequence). The ends were cut back, 9 bases at V and 4 bases at J, with 13 bases in the middle. This CDR3 comprises 13 residues. With regard to this clone: The antigen remains unidentified.

Clones were read by immunoSEQ multiplex PCR, and TCRdb kept only the in-frame ones, dropping some. Of 53,000 or so clones detected, 80% to 90% appear once; the ten largest clones hold under 20%. It was focal radiation plus CTLA-4 blockade with ipilimumab that patients with chemo-refractory metastatic non-small-cell lung cancer received. The sequence was collected from a human donor with non-small cell lung cancer that progressed on radiotherapy plus ipilimumab. Some clones in this sample may be carry-over from other donors' samples. This material consisted of peripheral blood, taken from a patient treated with radiotherapy plus ipilimumab. This chain connects TRBV19 to TRBJ1-5; D is perhaps TRBD1 (5 bases). The CDR3 sequence: CASWPGGNQPQHF. DNA for the CDR3: TGTGCCAGCTGGCCCGGGGGGAATCAGCCCCAGCATTTT.